These T cell receptor beta chains were read from a single sample in a study of early T cells in non-severe SARS-CoV-2 infection. MiXCR was run by TCRdb on the 5' RACE reads, yielding one entry per CDR3 protein. The profile shows nearly 110,000 distinct CDR3 sequences, 11% of them singletons. Sequenced sample: whole blood. The receptors stem from an adult who was a healthcare worker with PCR-confirmed SARS-CoV-2 infection or an uninfected control (not recorded which). Both conserved end residues are part of each CDR3. The order of the fields is CDR3 DNA, CDR3 protein, D gene, clone size, V gene, J gene. The D gene is left open where the match is weak. Part of the rows lack a size; the others show once, few, many or a class for expanded clones.

cdr3_nt: TGCGCCAGCAGCCAAGTGATTCCCACTGAAGCTTTCTTT
cdr3_aa: CASSQVIPTEAFF
d_call: -
clone_size: -
v_call: TRBV4-1
j_call: TRBJ1-1

cdr3_nt: TGTGCCAGATCGGGACTAGCGGGAGACGATGAGCAGTTCTTC
cdr3_aa: CARSGLAGDDEQFF
d_call: TRBD2
clone_size: -
v_call: TRBV7-9
j_call: TRBJ2-1

cdr3_nt: TGCGCCAGCAGCCATACGGGGGGAGCTTATGGCTACACCTTC
cdr3_aa: CASSHTGGAYGYTF
d_call: -
clone_size: -
v_call: TRBV5-1
j_call: TRBJ1-2

cdr3_nt: TGTGCCAGCAGTTACCGAGGACTGCCCTACGAGCAGTACTTC
cdr3_aa: CASSYRGLPYEQYF
d_call: -
clone_size: many
v_call: TRBV6-2/TRBV6-3
j_call: TRBJ2-7

cdr3_nt: TGCGCCATCAGCCCGGGGTTTCAGAAGACCCAGTACTTC
cdr3_aa: CAISPGFQKTQYF
d_call: -
clone_size: -
v_call: TRBV4-1
j_call: TRBJ2-5

cdr3_nt: TGTGCCATCAGTACCAGGGATAGCGGCTACACCTTC
cdr3_aa: CAISTRDSGYTF
d_call: -
clone_size: few
v_call: TRBV10-3
j_call: TRBJ1-2

cdr3_nt: TGTGCCTGGAGTGTAGGAGGTACGGACGAGCAGTACTTC
cdr3_aa: CAWSVGGTDEQYF
d_call: -
clone_size: many
v_call: TRBV30
j_call: TRBJ2-7

cdr3_nt: TGTGCCAGCAGCCCTCGCGGGCAGCCCTACGAGCAGTACTTC
cdr3_aa: CASSPRGQPYEQYF
d_call: -
clone_size: many
v_call: TRBV5-6
j_call: TRBJ2-7

cdr3_nt: TGTGCCAGCAGCGCCATGGATGCCGTCACCCTCCACTTT
cdr3_aa: CASSAMDAVTLHF
d_call: -
clone_size: few
v_call: TRBV9
j_call: TRBJ1-6

cdr3_nt: TGTGCCAGCATTGGCCCCGAGGGCAAATCCTCTGGGGCCAACGTCCTGACTTTC
cdr3_aa: CASIGPEGKSSGANVLTF
d_call: -
clone_size: -
v_call: TRBV12-3/TRBV12-4
j_call: TRBJ2-6

cdr3_nt: TGCAGTGCTAGACCGAGCGGCATGAACTACGAGCAGTACTTC
cdr3_aa: CSARPSGMNYEQYF
d_call: -
clone_size: -
v_call: TRBV20-1
j_call: TRBJ2-7

cdr3_nt: TGTGCCAGCAGCCGTCCGTTCCGGGACAGGGAGGAGACCCAGTACTTC
cdr3_aa: CASSRPFRDREETQYF
d_call: TRBD1
clone_size: -
v_call: TRBV13
j_call: TRBJ2-5

cdr3_nt: TGCAGTGCAAGCAGGGCAACTAATGAAAAACTGTTTTTT
cdr3_aa: CSASRATNEKLFF
d_call: -
clone_size: few
v_call: TRBV20-1
j_call: TRBJ1-4

cdr3_nt: TGTGCCAGCAGCCGGACACAGGCAGATACGCAGTATTTT
cdr3_aa: CASSRTQADTQYF
d_call: -
clone_size: many
v_call: TRBV12-3/TRBV12-4
j_call: TRBJ2-3

cdr3_nt: TGTGCCAGCAGTGTAGCGGGGCTCTACGAGCAGTACTTC
cdr3_aa: CASSVAGLYEQYF
d_call: TRBD2
clone_size: many
v_call: TRBV28
j_call: TRBJ2-7

cdr3_nt: TGTGCCAGCAGCGCGGCTAGTAGCTACAATGAGCAGTTCTTC
cdr3_aa: CASSAASSYNEQFF
d_call: -
clone_size: -
v_call: TRBV9
j_call: TRBJ2-1

cdr3_nt: TGTGCCAGCAGTTTTGGGACGGTTAATTCACCCCTCCACTTT
cdr3_aa: CASSFGTVNSPLHF
d_call: -
clone_size: -
v_call: TRBV12-3/TRBV12-4
j_call: TRBJ1-6

cdr3_nt: TGCAGTGCTCCGGGACGGGTCCACGAGCAGTACTTC
cdr3_aa: CSAPGRVHEQYF
d_call: -
clone_size: many
v_call: TRBV20-1
j_call: TRBJ2-7

cdr3_nt: TGTGCCAGCAGCTTAGATGCAAGAGCGAACACCGGGGAGCTGTTTTTT
cdr3_aa: CASSLDARANTGELFF
d_call: -
clone_size: -
v_call: TRBV11-2
j_call: TRBJ2-2

cdr3_nt: TGCGCCAGCAGCCAAGCCCTAGCGGGGGAGTACCCAGATACGCAGTATTTT
cdr3_aa: CASSQALAGEYPDTQYF
d_call: TRBD2
clone_size: -
v_call: TRBV4-3
j_call: TRBJ2-3

cdr3_nt: TGTGCCAGCAGTTTTAGCGGGGACGGGAATGAGCAGTTCTTC
cdr3_aa: CASSFSGDGNEQFF
d_call: TRBD2
clone_size: few
v_call: TRBV28
j_call: TRBJ2-1

cdr3_nt: TGTGCAAGTCGCTCCGGACAGGGAGGAACAAATACGCAGTATTTT
cdr3_aa: CASRSGQGGTNTQYF
d_call: -
clone_size: -
v_call: TRBV12-2
j_call: TRBJ2-3

cdr3_nt: TGTGCCAGCAGTTACGGGGCAGGAGATACGCAGTATTTT
cdr3_aa: CASSYGAGDTQYF
d_call: -
clone_size: -
v_call: TRBV6-2/TRBV6-3
j_call: TRBJ2-3

cdr3_nt: TGCAGCGTGTTAACCACTACGCAGTATTTT
cdr3_aa: CSVLTTTQYF
d_call: -
clone_size: -
v_call: TRBV29-1
j_call: TRBJ2-3

cdr3_nt: TGTGCCAGCAGCCACCCAGCGGGAGGATTCGACAATGAGCAGTTCTTC
cdr3_aa: CASSHPAGGFDNEQFF
d_call: TRBD2
clone_size: many
v_call: TRBV4-2
j_call: TRBJ2-1

cdr3_nt: TGTGCCAGCAGCGAAGGGGTCTCTGGGGCCAACGTCCTGACTTTC
cdr3_aa: CASSEGVSGANVLTF
d_call: -
clone_size: -
v_call: TRBV2
j_call: TRBJ2-6

cdr3_nt: TGTGCCAGCGGGCGACGGGAGACTGAAGCTTTCTTT
cdr3_aa: CASGRRETEAFF
d_call: -
clone_size: few
v_call: TRBV6-1
j_call: TRBJ1-1

cdr3_nt: TGTGCCAGCCACCCACCAAGCTCCTACAATGAGCAGTTCTTC
cdr3_aa: CASHPPSSYNEQFF
d_call: -
clone_size: -
v_call: TRBV12-3/TRBV12-4
j_call: TRBJ2-1

cdr3_nt: TGCGCCAGCAGCCACCGGGCTGTCGCCGGGACTAGCGGGAGGTACACCTCGGCCTACGAGCAGTACTTC
cdr3_aa: CASSHRAVAGTSGRYTSAYEQYF
d_call: TRBD2
clone_size: many
v_call: TRBV4-1
j_call: TRBJ2-7

cdr3_nt: TGCAGTGCTAGAGAGGAAGGGGGCCTATCAAACAATGAGCAGTTCTTC
cdr3_aa: CSAREEGGLSNNEQFF
d_call: TRBD1
clone_size: few
v_call: TRBV20-1
j_call: TRBJ2-1

cdr3_nt: TGTGCCAGCAGCGTAGGTCAGGGGGCGTACAATGAGCAGTTCTTC
cdr3_aa: CASSVGQGAYNEQFF
d_call: TRBD1
clone_size: few
v_call: TRBV9
j_call: TRBJ2-1

cdr3_nt: TGTGCCAGCAGGCCGACTAGCGGGGGCACCGGGGAGCTGTTTTTT
cdr3_aa: CASRPTSGGTGELFF
d_call: TRBD2
clone_size: many
v_call: TRBV27
j_call: TRBJ2-2

cdr3_nt: TGTGCCAGCAGCGTAGAAGGACTAGCGGGAGTTGGTGAGCAGTTCTTC
cdr3_aa: CASSVEGLAGVGEQFF
d_call: TRBD2
clone_size: -
v_call: TRBV9
j_call: TRBJ2-1

cdr3_nt: TGCGCCAGCAGCTTGGCCGTGAGTACCGAGCAGTTCTTC
cdr3_aa: CASSLAVSTEQFF
d_call: -
clone_size: many
v_call: TRBV5-1
j_call: TRBJ2-1

cdr3_nt: TGTGCCAGCAGTTTTGCAGGGCCTGAAGCTTTCTTT
cdr3_aa: CASSFAGPEAFF
d_call: -
clone_size: many
v_call: TRBV12-3/TRBV12-4
j_call: TRBJ1-1

cdr3_nt: TGTGCCAGCAGCTCCGGGTTCAGATCACCCCTCCACTTT
cdr3_aa: CASSSGFRSPLHF
d_call: -
clone_size: -
v_call: TRBV7-2
j_call: TRBJ1-6

cdr3_nt: TGCAGTGCCACGACTAGCGGGAGAAGTACCGGGGAGCTGTTTTTT
cdr3_aa: CSATTSGRSTGELFF
d_call: TRBD2
clone_size: many
v_call: TRBV20-1
j_call: TRBJ2-2

cdr3_nt: TGCAGTGCTAGAGTAGCCCGAGCTGGCAATGAGCAGTTCTTC
cdr3_aa: CSARVARAGNEQFF
d_call: -
clone_size: -
v_call: TRBV20-1
j_call: TRBJ2-1

cdr3_nt: TGTGCCAGCAGCTTAGCGGACGGGACGGCCTCTGGAAACACCATATATTTT
cdr3_aa: CASSLADGTASGNTIYF
d_call: -
clone_size: many
v_call: TRBV7-9
j_call: TRBJ1-3

cdr3_nt: TGTGCCAGCAGCTTAGGAGCGGTGGGGCAAGAGACCCAGTACTTC
cdr3_aa: CASSLGAVGQETQYF
d_call: -
clone_size: many
v_call: TRBV7-8
j_call: TRBJ2-5

cdr3_nt: TGTGCCAGCAGTCCCCGGGAAGCGGGAGATACGCAGTATTTT
cdr3_aa: CASSPREAGDTQYF
d_call: -
clone_size: many
v_call: TRBV27
j_call: TRBJ2-3

cdr3_nt: TGTGCCAGCAGCGAGGGGGGCGGGGCCAACGTCCTGACTTTC
cdr3_aa: CASSEGGGANVLTF
d_call: -
clone_size: many
v_call: TRBV28
j_call: TRBJ2-6

cdr3_nt: TGTGCCAGCAGGTCAGTTCAGGACTACGAGCAGTACTTC
cdr3_aa: CASRSVQDYEQYF
d_call: -
clone_size: few
v_call: TRBV28
j_call: TRBJ2-7

cdr3_nt: TGTGCCAGCAGCTTAGCCCCGACCGGGAAGTTTGAGCAGTACTTC
cdr3_aa: CASSLAPTGKFEQYF
d_call: -
clone_size: many
v_call: TRBV11-1
j_call: TRBJ2-7

cdr3_nt: TGCAGCGCCAAGGAAAAGGCCGGGACAGTGAACACCGGGGAGCTGTTTTTT
cdr3_aa: CSAKEKAGTVNTGELFF
d_call: TRBD1
clone_size: -
v_call: TRBV29-1
j_call: TRBJ2-2

cdr3_nt: TGCAGTGCTCCTGCCTGGACTGACGATTCGGATACGCAGTATTTT
cdr3_aa: CSAPAWTDDSDTQYF
d_call: -
clone_size: -
v_call: TRBV20-1
j_call: TRBJ2-3

cdr3_nt: TGTGCCAGCAGCCAAGATTGGGCTGCCAGCTCCTACAATGAGCAGTTCTTC
cdr3_aa: CASSQDWAASSYNEQFF
d_call: -
clone_size: many
v_call: TRBV14
j_call: TRBJ2-1

cdr3_nt: TGCAGTGCGCGACTAGCGGGAGGGACCGGGGAGCTGTTTTTT
cdr3_aa: CSARLAGGTGELFF
d_call: TRBD2
clone_size: -
v_call: TRBV20-1
j_call: TRBJ2-2

cdr3_nt: TGTGCCAGCAGTGGTAGTAGTGTCGGAGACACAGATACGCAGTATTTT
cdr3_aa: CASSGSSVGDTDTQYF
d_call: -
clone_size: -
v_call: TRBV2
j_call: TRBJ2-3